The 32 T cell receptor beta chains below were found in one sample sequenced in a study of metastatic and nonmetastatic thyroid tumors. Patients underwent thyroid surgery, and none had received any treatment before it. TCRdb re-clonotyped the PCR reads via MiXCR. The repertoire holds approximately 2,100 clones, roughly 24% seen once, with about 25% in the top ten. Sample: adjacent normal tissue. These TCRs come from a male donor with papillary thyroid cancer or a benign thyroid nodule (not recorded which). Some clones in this sample may be carry-over from other donors' samples.

The chain combines TRBV28 with TRBJ1-5; perhaps TRBD1 as D (6 bases). Per germline, CDR1 MDHEN and CDR2 SYDVKM. V lost 5 bases to trimming and J lost 3 bases, with 11 bases between them. CDR3 length: 14 amino acids. The CDR3 bases are TGTGCCAGCAGTGAGGGGGACATCAATCAGCCCCAGCATTTT. It translates to CASSEGDINQPQHF.

This clone was seen a few times. One junction end does not reproduce the germline sequence, and a read error may be involved. This chain uses TRBV6-2 or TRBV6-3 with TRBJ2-1, with TRBD2 matching 7 bases. This CDR3 is built from 12 residues. Germline CDR1 and CDR2: MNHEY and SVGEGT. The CDR3 DNA reads as TGTGCCAGCAGTCCCATGCTAGCGGAAAAGATCTTC. This encodes CASSPMLAEKIF.

This clone was detected only once. The rearrangement links TRBV5-4 to TRBJ2-2; tentative D call: TRBD2 (5 bases). The germline gives CDR1 SGHNT, CDR2 YYREEE (reference sequence). V was pared by 0 bases and J by 6 bases, with 15 bases between. The CDR3 is made up of 16 amino acids. The CDR3, as DNA: TGTGCCAGCAGCTTGGGGGGTAGCGTGGAATCCGGGGAGCTGTTTTTT. It encodes CASSLGGSVESGELFF.

This clone was seen just once. The genes are TRBV6-2 or TRBV6-3 and TRBJ2-1, with 10 bases aligning to TRBD2. This CDR3 has 17 amino acids. V lost 2 bases to trimming and J lost 15 bases; unmatched junction nucleotides: 19. In germline, CDR1 is MNHEY, CDR2 SVGEGT. CDR3 protein: CASSYLFGAGGPGVVFF. The DNA of the CDR3 is TGTGCCAGCAGTTACCTCTTCGGAGCGGGAGGGCCCGGTGTGGTGTTCTTC.

This sequence joins TRBV28 and TRBJ2-5; D is uncertain. Trimming took off 3 bases at V and 7 bases at J, with 9 bases between the two ends. Looked up from germline, CDR1 is MDHEN and CDR2 is SYDVKM. The CDR3 length is 12 residues. The CDR3 reads CASSLPIGTQYF. DNA for the CDR3: TGTGCCAGCAGTTTGCCTATCGGGACCCAGTACTTC.

This clone was seen only a few times. V gene TRBV7-9 combines with J gene TRBJ1-5; 11 nucleotides agree with TRBD1. The J segment lost 3 bases and the V segment lost 3 bases, leaving 1 base of the junction unmatched. Germline CDR1 reads SEHNR; CDR2 reads FQNEAQ (reference sequence). This CDR3 is 15 amino acids long. The CDR3 nucleotides read TGTGCCAGCAGCTTCGGACAGGGGGCCAATCAGCCCCAGCATTTT. It translates to CASSFGQGANQPQHF.

The chain uses TRBV20-1 and TRBJ2-7, with D hard to call. This CDR3 comprises 13 residues. V was shortened by 0 bases and J by 4 bases, with 10 bases between the two germline ends. CDR1 is DFQATT and CDR2 is SNEGSKA in the germline V gene (reference sequence). Here the CDR3 reads CSARERPIYEQYF. CDR3 in DNA: TGCAGTGCTAGAGAGAGGCCGATTTACGAGCAGTACTTC.

This clone rates as medium-sized. The V and J genes are TRBV11-2 and TRBJ1-4, with 7 positions matching TRBD1. The CDR3 covers 16 residues. Germline-derived CDR1 and CDR2 are SGHAT and FQNNGV. V lost 5 bases to trimming and J lost 3 bases; unmatched junction nucleotides: 9. In DNA form, the CDR3 reads TGTGCCAGCAGCCCATACGACAGGGCGGCTAATGAAAAACTGTTTTTT. This sequence encodes CASSPYDRAANEKLFF.

This clone has a handful of counts. This rearrangement joins TRBV15 to TRBJ1-2; 9 nucleotides agree with TRBD1. CDR3 length: 16 amino acids. Germline trimming cut 3 bases from V and 9 bases from J; bases unmatched to any gene: 14. Germline V gene data show CDR1 as LNHNV and CDR2 as YYDKDF (reference sequence). In DNA form, the CDR3 reads TGTGCCACCAGCAGTGATAGGGACAGGGCTATTGTAAGCTACACCTTC. This codes for CATSSDRDRAIVSYTF.

This clone appeared a few times. This chain links TRBV7-8 with TRBJ1-6, with TRBD1 identical over 9 bases. The CDR3 contains 15 residues. Germline CDR1 SGHVS, CDR2 FQNEAQ. The V gene end was trimmed by 0 bases and the J gene end by 7 bases; junction bases not matched to a gene: 1. This CDR3 is CASSLAGQGNSPLHF. The CDR3 DNA reads TGTGCCAGCAGCTTAGCCGGACAGGGGAATTCACCCCTCCACTTT.

The rearrangement links TRBV9 to TRBJ2-2, with D unclear. The V end lost 0 bases, the J end lost 0 bases, and 15 bases lay between the germline ends. The CDR3 contains 18 residues. Germline-derived CDR1 and CDR2 are SGDLS and YYNGEE. The CDR3 loop is CASSVGKDRAPNTGELFF. The CDR3 DNA reads TGTGCCAGCAGCGTAGGGAAAGATAGGGCTCCGAACACCGGGGAGCTGTTTTTT.

This clone has just a few counts. The J gene is TRBJ1-1, the V gene TRBV6-6, with TRBD1 matching 7 bases. J lost 0 bases, V lost 0 bases, and 10 bases had no gene match. CDR3 length: 18 amino acids. Germline CDR1 and CDR2: MNHNY and SVGAGI (reference sequence). The CDR3 DNA is TGTGCCAGCAGTTACTCCCGGACAGGCGTGGCGGTGAACACTGAAGCTTTCTTT. This gives the protein CASSYSRTGVAVNTEAFF.

The chain uses TRBV27 and TRBJ2-3, with no clear D. V was cut by 8 bases and J by 1 base, with 10 bases left in between. The CDR3 contains 13 residues. Germline CDR1 is MNHEY and CDR2 is SMNVEV (reference sequence). The CDR3 protein is CASPIEGTDTQYF. The CDR3 nucleotides read TGTGCCAGCCCGATAGAGGGCACAGATACGCAGTATTTT.

Relative to its sample, this clone is large. The rearrangement joins TRBV5-1 to TRBJ1-2; TRBD1 might be the D (5 bases). Trimming stripped 4 bases from V and 8 bases from J, with 21 bases between. CDR3 size: 15 residues. Germline CDR1 is SGHRS and CDR2 is YFSETQ. This CDR3 is CASSPDGGPGYGYTF. The CDR3 region has the DNA TGCGCCAGCAGCCCGGATGGGGGACCCGGGTACGGCTACACCTTC.

The rearrangement uses TRBV2 and TRBJ2-7; 15 positions agree with TRBD2. V lost 8 bases and J lost 4; bases outside the gene matches: 15. Germline V gives CDR1 SNHLY, CDR2 FYNNEI. The CDR3 totals 18 residues. Written as DNA, the CDR3 is TGTGCCAGCCGCCCTCGGGGGCTGGGACTAGCGGGAGGTTACGAGCAGTACTTC. It translates to CASRPRGLGLAGGYEQYF.

This clone is medium-sized. The V gene is TRBV29-1, the J gene TRBJ1-4; D gene unclear. CDR1 is SQVTM and CDR2 is ANQGSEA in the germline V gene. Trimming removed 4 bases at V and 10 bases at J, with 13 bases between. This CDR3 comprises 12 residues. As DNA, the CDR3 is TGCAGCGTTGGGGAGCAGTCGGGAAAACTGTTTTTT. Its translation is CSVGEQSGKLFF.

By sample fraction, this clone is medium-sized. The V and J genes are TRBV11-2 and TRBJ2-5; tentatively, D is TRBD1 (6 bases). V dropped 0 bases and J dropped 3 bases, with 11 bases sitting between them. This CDR3 is built from 15 residues. Germline CDR1 and CDR2: SGHAT and FQNNGV. The CDR3 loop reads CASSLDLRTEETQYF. The DNA for the CDR3 is TGTGCCAGCAGCTTAGATCTAAGGACAGAAGAGACCCAGTACTTC.

This chain joins TRBV15 and TRBJ2-2; D tentatively fits TRBD1 or TRBD2 (6 bases each). Trimming stripped 3 bases from V and 7 bases from J, with 18 bases between. This CDR3 comprises 16 residues. Looked up from germline, CDR1 is LNHNV and CDR2 is YYDKDF (reference sequence). CDR3 protein: CATSSLLLGGGGELFF. The CDR3 DNA reads as TGTGCCACCAGCAGCTTATTATTGGGGGGCGGCGGGGAGCTGTTTTTT.

This clone was seen more than once but under ten times. The chain is built from TRBV19 and TRBJ2-7; D could derive from TRBD1 or TRBD2 (5 bases each). CDR1 and CDR2 (germline): LNHDA, SQIVND (reference sequence). There are 11 residues in the CDR3. V was cut by 3 bases and J by 7 bases, with 7 bases left in between. The CDR3 DNA is TGTGCCAGTAGTATGGGGGTGGAGCAGTACTTC. Amino acids: CASSMGVEQYF.

This clone was detected a few times. The V and J genes are TRBV10-3 and TRBJ2-2; weak D call: TRBD2 (6 bases). Trimming took 3 bases from V and 4 from J, leaving 15 bases between them. The CDR3 sequence is 16 residues long. Looked up from germline, CDR1 is ENHRY and CDR2 is SYGVKD. CDR3 region: CAISEGIGGTTGELFF. The DNA for the CDR3 is TGTGCCATCAGTGAAGGGATTGGCGGGACCACCGGGGAGCTGTTTTTT.

This clone occurred once. This chain connects TRBV30 to TRBJ2-1; no clear D. Germline loops: CDR1 GTSNPN, CDR2 SVGIG (reference sequence). V was trimmed by 4 bases and J by 0 bases, leaving 7 bases between them. CDR3 length: 13 amino acids. CDR3 sequence: CAWTLSSYNEQFF. The CDR3, as DNA: TGTGCCTGGACACTGAGCTCCTACAATGAGCAGTTCTTC.

The gene calls are TRBV20-1 and TRBJ2-7; maybe TRBD2 (6 bases). CDR1 and CDR2 from the germline V gene are DFQATT and SNEGSKA (reference sequence). The CDR3 extends over 13 amino acids. V lost 5 bases and J lost 1, with 12 bases in between. CDR3 DNA: TGCAGTGCTGCCGAGGGACTTTCCTACGAGCAGTACTTC. It is translated as CSAAEGLSYEQYF.

V usage is TRBV10-3 and J usage is TRBJ2-1, with 9 bases lining up with TRBD1. The CDR3 sequence is 15 residues long. The trim removed 6 bases at V and 1 base at J, leaving 4 bases unmatched. Germline CDR1 is ENHRY and CDR2 is SYGVKD. CDR3 loop: CAIRGGTGSYNEQFF. The CDR3 bases are TGTGCCATCAGGGGAGGGACAGGGTCCTACAATGAGCAGTTCTTC.

This clone was counted a few times. The CDR3 is CASSVPPREGTYEQYF. The CDR3 DNA reads TGTGCCAGCAGTGTTCCCCCTCGGGAGGGAACCTACGAGCAGTACTTC. The chain recombines TRBV28 with TRBJ2-7; the match to TRBD2 covers 8 bases. The V gene end was trimmed by 5 bases and the J gene end by 2 bases; junction bases not matched to a gene: 11. From germline, CDR1 is MDHEN and CDR2 SYDVKM. The CDR3 extends over 16 amino acids.

By frequency in the sample, this clone is large. CDR3 DNA: TGTGCCACCAGTGATAGTAGCGGTTCCTACAATGAGCAGTTCTTC. Residues: CATSDSSGSYNEQFF. The chain carries TRBV24-1 and TRBJ2-1, with D possibly being TRBD2 (6 bases). The CDR3 length is 15 residues. Germline V CDR1 and CDR2: KGHDR, SFDVKD. With 3 bases removed from V and 1 base from J, the gap between germline ends came to 9 bases.

V gene TRBV6-1 combines with J gene TRBJ2-5, with TRBD1 matching over 7 bases. CDR1 and CDR2 (germline): MNHNS, SASEGT. The CDR3 loop spans 15 amino acids. The V segment lost 5 bases and the J segment 5 bases; nucleotides outside the gene matches: 11. This CDR3 is CASSKETGTMETQYF. Written as DNA, the CDR3 is TGTGCCAGCAGTAAAGAGACAGGGACGATGGAGACCCAGTACTTC.

This clone was seen only a few times. This rearrangement joins TRBV6-1 to TRBJ1-5, with D tentatively TRBD1 (5 bases). The V end was cut by 5 bases, the J end by 5 bases, with 10 bases between. This CDR3 comprises 13 residues. Looked up from germline, CDR1 is MNHNS and CDR2 is SASEGT. CDR3 sequence (DNA): TGTGCCAGCAGTCAAGACAGACATCAGCCCCAGCATTTT. Translation: CASSQDRHQPQHF.

Relative to its sample, this clone is medium-sized. This chain connects TRBV5-1 to TRBJ2-5; 8 bases are shared with TRBD2. This CDR3 comprises 15 residues. Unmatched junction bases numbered 6, after V lost 3 bases and J lost 2 bases. Per germline, CDR1 SGHRS and CDR2 YFSETQ. CDR3: CASSYRAGGQETQYF. DNA for the CDR3: TGCGCCAGCAGCTATAGGGCGGGAGGTCAAGAGACCCAGTACTTC.

This clone showed up just a few times. This chain uses TRBV6-1 with TRBJ2-2; maybe TRBD2 (6 bases). V shed 7 bases and J shed 4 bases, with 19 bases lying between them. The CDR3 has 16 amino acids. Germline V CDR1 and CDR2: MNHNS, SASEGT. The CDR3 loop reads CASIEAGGRGTGELFF. The CDR3 DNA reads as TGTGCCAGCATTGAGGCCGGGGGACGGGGCACCGGGGAGCTGTTTTTT.

V is TRBV6-1 and J is TRBJ2-7; 9 bases are shared with TRBD1. CDR3 length: 13 residues. The V and J ends lost 9 bases and 4 bases, in that order; junction bases with no gene match: 7. Germline V gene data show CDR1 as MNHNS and CDR2 as SASEGT. CDR3 sequence: CASVTGGLYEQYF. CDR3 sequence (DNA): TGTGCCAGTGTAACAGGGGGCCTGTACGAGCAGTACTTC.

The sample holds a few counts of this clone. The chain is built from TRBV28 and TRBJ2-1; 12 positions match TRBD1. Germline loops: CDR1 MDHEN, CDR2 SYDVKM. Trimming removed 5 bases from V and 7 bases from J; junction bases left unmatched: 6. CDR3 length: 15 residues. Here the CDR3 reads CASSLGQGAWNEQFF. CDR3 nucleotide sequence: TGTGCCAGCAGTCTGGGACAGGGGGCTTGGAATGAGCAGTTCTTC.

The chain links TRBV5-1 to TRBJ1-3; D is uncertain. The germline V gene encodes CDR1 SGHRS and CDR2 YFSETQ. This CDR3 comprises 13 residues. V lost 0 bases and J 7 bases, leaving 8 bases between the germline ends. The CDR3 protein is CASSLGQANTIYF. CDR3 coding DNA: TGCGCCAGCAGCTTGGGGCAGGCCAACACCATATATTTT.